A selection of T cell receptor beta chains follows, all from one sample in a study of somatic mutations in cytotoxic T cells in rheumatoid arthritis. TCRdb keeps only in-frame clones here, not all; method: immunoSEQ multiplex PCR. The sample holds around 6,400 clones; about 70% are singletons and the top ten take approximately 35%. The specimen sequenced was CD8+ T cells sorted from blood. All receptors come from a woman in her forties or fifties in good health. Each CDR3 is given with its conserved first and last residue. A D gene is named only where the DNA matches it firmly. Size tells how often a clone was seen (once, few, many) or the class of an expanded clone, and some rows leave it out.

v_call	d_call	j_call	clone_size	cdr3_aa	cdr3_nt
TRBV9	-	TRBJ1-2	few	CASSAAPGGEDYGYTF	TGTGCCAGCAGCGCCGCCCCCGGGGGGGAAGACTATGGCTACACCTTC
TRBV27	-	TRBJ2-3	-	CASSHRIDTDTQYF	TGTGCCAGCAGCCACAGGATTGACACAGATACGCAGTATTTT
TRBV4-1	TRBD1	TRBJ2-7	-	CASSLQTGLRYEQYF	TGCGCCAGCAGCCTCCAGACAGGGTTGCGGTACGAGCAGTACTTC
TRBV27	TRBD2	TRBJ2-5	-	CASRTSGGGRETQYF	TGTGCCAGCAGAACTAGCGGGGGGGGGAGAGAGACCCAGTACTTC
TRBV2	TRBD2	TRBJ2-3	-	CASSALAGGLTDTQYF	TGTGCCAGCAGTGCCTTAGCGGGGGGCCTCACAGATACGCAGTATTTT
TRBV4-1	TRBD1	TRBJ1-1	once	CASSPRQGANTEAFF	TGCGCCAGCAGCCCAAGACAGGGGGCGAACACTGAAGCTTTCTTT
TRBV28	-	TRBJ2-5	-	CASSLVLIGQTGSETQYF	TGTGCCAGCAGTTTAGTCTTAATTGGACAGACCGGCTCGGAGACCCAGTACTTC
TRBV29-1	TRBD1	TRBJ2-2	medium-sized	CSTLTGEAGELFF	TGCAGCACCCTGACAGGGGAGGCCGGGGAGCTGTTTTTT
TRBV9	-	TRBJ2-2	few	CASSPYTDTLFF	TGTGCCAGCAGCCCGTACACAGATACGCTGTTTTTT
TRBV27	TRBD1	TRBJ2-6	-	CASSFGTGLSSGANVLTF	TGTGCCAGCAGTTTTGGGACAGGGTTATCTTCCGGGGCCAACGTCCTGACTTTC
TRBV28	TRBD2	TRBJ2-3	medium-sized	CASEPGLAGGPLSTDTQYF	TGTGCCAGCGAACCCGGACTAGCGGGGGGCCCCCTTAGCACAGATACGCAGTATTTT
TRBV19	-	TRBJ1-2	-	CASSIYEGVNYGYTF	TGTGCCAGTAGTATATATGAGGGGGTGAACTATGGCTACACCTTC
TRBV5-1	TRBD1	TRBJ1-6	-	CASSPWGQGDSPLHF	TGCGCCAGCAGCCCTTGGGGACAGGGGGATTCACCCCTCCACTTT
TRBV4-1	TRBD2	TRBJ2-3	-	CASSQVPSGGAVDTQYF	TGCGCCAGCAGCCAAGTCCCCAGCGGGGGGGCGGTAGATACGCAGTATTTT
TRBV7-6	TRBD1	TRBJ2-2	medium-sized	CASSPQGAGGELFF	TGTGCCAGCAGCCCTCAGGGGGCGGGCGGGGAGCTGTTTTTT
TRBV6-1	TRBD1	TRBJ1-2	-	CASSEQGGTDGYTF	TGTGCCAGCAGTGAACAGGGGGGCACGGATGGCTACACCTTC
TRBV10-3	TRBD1	TRBJ1-1	-	CAISADRDAFF	TGTGCCATCAGTGCGGACAGGGACGCTTTCTTT
TRBV7-9	TRBD1	TRBJ2-7	-	CASSLGQGAFYEQYF	TGTGCCAGCAGCTTAGGACAGGGGGCTTTCTACGAGCAGTACTTC
TRBV6-5	TRBD1	TRBJ2-3	-	CASSWVQGDRTDTQYF	TGTGCCAGCAGTTGGGTGCAGGGGGATCGGACAGATACGCAGTATTTT
TRBV19	-	TRBJ1-2	-	CASSISQFNYGYTF	TGTGCCAGTAGTATTAGCCAGTTTAACTATGGCTACACCTTC